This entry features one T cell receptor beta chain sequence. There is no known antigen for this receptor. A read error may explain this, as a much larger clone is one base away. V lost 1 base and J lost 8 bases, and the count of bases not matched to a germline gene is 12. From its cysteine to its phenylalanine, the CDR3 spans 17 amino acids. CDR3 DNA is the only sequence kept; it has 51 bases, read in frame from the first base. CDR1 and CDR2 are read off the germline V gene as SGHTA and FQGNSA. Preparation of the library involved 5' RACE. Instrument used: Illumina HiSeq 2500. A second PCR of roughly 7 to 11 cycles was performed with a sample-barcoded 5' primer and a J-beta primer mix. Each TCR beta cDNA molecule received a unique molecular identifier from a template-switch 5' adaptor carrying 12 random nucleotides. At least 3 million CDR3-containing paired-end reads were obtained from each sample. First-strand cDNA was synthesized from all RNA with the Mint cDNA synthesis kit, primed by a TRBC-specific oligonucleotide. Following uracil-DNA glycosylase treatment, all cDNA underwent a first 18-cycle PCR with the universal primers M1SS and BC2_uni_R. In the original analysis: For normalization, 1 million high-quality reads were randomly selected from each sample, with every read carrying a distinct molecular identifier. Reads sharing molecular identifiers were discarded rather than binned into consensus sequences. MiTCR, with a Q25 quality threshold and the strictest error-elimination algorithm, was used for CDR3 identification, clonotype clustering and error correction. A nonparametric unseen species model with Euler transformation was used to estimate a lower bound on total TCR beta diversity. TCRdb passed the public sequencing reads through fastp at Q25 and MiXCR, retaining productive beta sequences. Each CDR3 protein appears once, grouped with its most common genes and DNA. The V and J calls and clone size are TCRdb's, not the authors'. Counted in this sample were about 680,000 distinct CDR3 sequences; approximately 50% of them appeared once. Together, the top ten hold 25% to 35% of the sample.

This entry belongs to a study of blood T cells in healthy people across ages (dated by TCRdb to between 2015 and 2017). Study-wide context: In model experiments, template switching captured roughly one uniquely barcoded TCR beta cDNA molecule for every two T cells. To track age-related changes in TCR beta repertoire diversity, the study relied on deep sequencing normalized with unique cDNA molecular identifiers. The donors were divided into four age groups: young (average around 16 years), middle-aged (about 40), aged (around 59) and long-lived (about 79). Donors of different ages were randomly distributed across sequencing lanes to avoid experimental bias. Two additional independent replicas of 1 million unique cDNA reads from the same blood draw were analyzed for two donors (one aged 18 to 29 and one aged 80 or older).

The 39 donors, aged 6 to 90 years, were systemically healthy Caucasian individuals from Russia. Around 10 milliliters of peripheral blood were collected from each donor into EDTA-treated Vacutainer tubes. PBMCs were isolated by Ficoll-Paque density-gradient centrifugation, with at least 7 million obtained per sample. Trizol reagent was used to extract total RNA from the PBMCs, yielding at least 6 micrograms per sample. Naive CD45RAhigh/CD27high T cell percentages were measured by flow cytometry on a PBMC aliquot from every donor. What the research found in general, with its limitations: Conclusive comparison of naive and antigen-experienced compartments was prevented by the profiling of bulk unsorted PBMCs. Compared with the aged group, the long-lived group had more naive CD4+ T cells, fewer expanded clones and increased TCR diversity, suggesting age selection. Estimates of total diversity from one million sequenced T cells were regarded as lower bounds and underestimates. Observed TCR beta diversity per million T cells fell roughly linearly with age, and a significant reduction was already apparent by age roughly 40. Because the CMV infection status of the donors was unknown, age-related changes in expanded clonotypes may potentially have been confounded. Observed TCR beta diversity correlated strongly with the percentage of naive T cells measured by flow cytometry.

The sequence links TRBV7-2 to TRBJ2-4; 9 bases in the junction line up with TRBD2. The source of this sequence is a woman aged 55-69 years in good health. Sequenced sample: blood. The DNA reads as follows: TGTGCCAGCAGCTTAGGTCCCGCTAGCGGGAATGAAGACATTCAGTACTTC. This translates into CASSLGPASGNEDIQYF.